The clone carrying this T cell receptor beta chain has ten or more counts. The data stem from a study of T cells in Graves' hyperthyroidism and ophthalmopathy. Trimming removed 5 bases from V and 7 bases from J; junction bases left unmatched: 5. This CDR3 contains 15 residues. Germline V CDR1 and CDR2: DFQATT, SNEGSKA (reference sequence). RNA transcripts gave rise to amplified TCR beta CDR3 regions. TCR CDR3 underwent first-round RT-PCR with the HTBI primer set. From the multiplex PCR reads, TCRdb called clonotypes with MiXCR, one entry per CDR3 protein. The sample carries 360,000 or so distinct CDR3 sequences, 15% recorded once.

Sequenced: blood. The J gene is TRBJ2-1, the V gene TRBV20-1, with 16 bases that match TRBD2. The receptor's source is a woman in her fifties or sixties with Graves' ophthalmopathy. For the CDR3, the DNA is TGCAGTGCTCCGGGACTAGCGGGAGGGCCGAATGAGCAGTTCTTC. This gives the protein CSAPGLAGGPNEQFF.